The 12 T cell receptor beta chains below were found in one sample sequenced in a study of T-cell memory formation after mild COVID-19. Using its own MiXCR run on the 5' RACE reads, TCRdb lists one record per CDR3 protein. The sample lists around 200,000 distinct CDR3 sequences; roughly 27% were seen once. Sequences were obtained from PBMCs or a T cell subset sorted from them (not recorded which). All receptors come from an adult woman who had mild COVID-19 (a few samples of this study predate the infection). Cell type and time point are not known.

The rearrangement uses TRBV7-7 and TRBJ2-2; perhaps TRBD1 as D (6 bases). Between the trimmed V and J ends, which lost 3 bases and 6 bases, there was a span of 8 bases. Germline V gene sequence: CDR1 SSHAT, CDR2 FNYEAQ (reference sequence). The CDR3 is 13 amino acids. The CDR3 loop reads CASSLGAAGELFF. The DNA for the CDR3 is TGTGCCAGCAGCTTGGGGGCTGCCGGGGAGCTGTTTTTT.

This clonotype was counted between two and nine times. The chain uses TRBV6-1 and TRBJ1-2, with 9 bases lining up with TRBD1. Per the germline V gene, CDR1 is MNHNS and CDR2 is SASEGT. The V gene end was trimmed by 11 bases and the J gene end by 3 bases; junction bases not matched to a gene: 4. The CDR3 is made up of 12 amino acids. CDR3: CASRTGDYGYTF. The CDR3 bases are TGTGCCTCACGGACAGGGGACTATGGCTACACCTTC.

The rearrangement uses TRBV7-8 and TRBJ2-1, with D hard to call. Germline V lookup: CDR1 SGHVS, CDR2 FQNEAQ. The CDR3 has 13 amino acids. Trimming shortened V by 0 bases and J by 9 bases, and 9 bases separated the two germline ends. The CDR3 sequence is CASSLARSTEQFF. DNA of the CDR3: TGTGCCAGCAGCTTAGCGCGGAGCACTGAGCAGTTCTTC.

The chain has TRBV6-5 and TRBJ1-1, with D uncertain. CDR1 is MNHEY and CDR2 is SVGAGI in the germline V gene. Trimming shortened V by 7 bases and J by 2 bases, and 20 bases separated the two germline ends. This CDR3 comprises 16 residues. CDR3 bases: TGTGCCAGCACCCTTACAGCGGGGAAGCTTAACACTGAAGCTTTCTTT. Amino acid sequence: CASTLTAGKLNTEAFF.

The table lists this clonotype with a few counts. This chain uses TRBV12-3 or TRBV12-4 with TRBJ2-2, with D unclear. The CDR3 sequence is 17 residues long. V was pared by 5 bases and J by 6 bases, with 22 bases between. The CDR3 here is CASSLRYMGGVPGELFF. CDR3 coding DNA: TGTGCCAGCAGTCTGCGATACATGGGTGGGGTTCCCGGGGAGCTGTTTTTT.

The rearrangement uses TRBV20-1 and TRBJ2-2, with 7 bases that match TRBD1. CDR3 length: 17 residues. Germline CDR1 is DFQATT and CDR2 is SNEGSKA (reference sequence). Trimming removed 2 bases from V and 1 base from J; junction bases left unmatched: 10. As DNA, the CDR3 is TGCAGTGCTAGAAAGCCCCCGGGACAGATGAACACCGGGGAGCTGTTTTTT. Translating it yields CSARKPPGQMNTGELFF.

This clonotype appeared a few times. The V gene is TRBV7-9, the J gene TRBJ2-2, with D unclear. The CDR3 loop spans 12 amino acids. Germline lookup yields CDR1 SEHNR and CDR2 FQNEAQ (reference sequence). Trimming removed 3 bases from V and 6 bases from J, with 5 bases in between. The chain's CDR3 is CASSFSAGELFF. The CDR3 DNA is TGTGCCAGCAGCTTCAGCGCCGGGGAGCTGTTTTTT.

This clonotype was picked up a small number of times. CDR3 in DNA: TGTGCCAGCAGCCGGACAGGGAGGGCCTACGAGCAGTACTTC. This sequence encodes CASSRTGRAYEQYF. The chain joins TRBV5-5 to TRBJ2-7, with a possible D match to TRBD1 (8 bases). The CDR3 has 14 residues. Germline lookup yields CDR1 SGHKS and CDR2 YYEKEE (reference sequence). The V and J ends lost 4 bases and 2 bases respectively, with 13 bases between them.

The V and J genes are TRBV10-3 and TRBJ2-7, with TRBD2 matching 8 bases. Trimming took 4 bases from V and 2 from J; bases not matched to a gene: 4. The germline gives CDR1 ENHRY, CDR2 SYGVKD. The CDR3 is 14 residues long. As DNA, the CDR3 is TGTGCCATCAGTGTCCGGGAGGGACCCTACGAGCAGTACTTC. Its protein is CAISVREGPYEQYF.

The V gene is TRBV2, the J gene TRBJ2-7; a possible D gene is TRBD2 (6 bases). Germline-derived CDR1 and CDR2 are SNHLY and FYNNEI. This CDR3 spans 13 amino acids. V was shortened by 4 bases and J by 2 bases, with 9 bases between the two germline ends. CDR3 nucleotides: TGTGCCAGCAGTGTTACGGGAGCCTACGAGCAGTACTTC. As protein: CASSVTGAYEQYF. Using reference TRBV2 and TRBJ2-7 for the parts outside the CDR3, the full variable domain is EPEVTQTPSHQVTQMGQEVILRCVPISNHLYFYWYRQILGQKVEFLVSFYNNEISEKSEIFDDQFSVERPDGSNFTLKIRSTKLEDSAMYFCASSVTGAYEQYFGPGTRLTVT.

The chain's CDR3 is CASSYSALPGQGLDSYEQYF. CDR3 coding DNA: TGCGCCAGCAGCTACTCGGCCCTTCCGGGACAGGGATTAGACTCCTACGAGCAGTACTTC. The chain uses TRBV5-1 and TRBJ2-7, with 9 bases fitting TRBD1. With V trimmed by 3 bases and J by 0 bases, 19 bases remained unmatched. The CDR3 contains 20 residues. CDR1 and CDR2 from the germline V gene are SGHRS and YFSETQ.

This clonotype was detected only a few times. The chain uses TRBV7-8 and TRBJ2-3; 7 bases align to TRBD2. The CDR3 totals 15 residues. Losses at the gene ends were 1 base for V and 6 bases for J; bases not matched to a gene: 7. Germline assignment: CDR1 SGHVS and CDR2 FQNEAQ. This CDR3 is CASSLGGRGRDTQYF. In nucleotides, the CDR3 is TGTGCCAGCAGCTTAGGGGGGAGGGGAAGGGATACGCAGTATTTT.